The 15 T cell receptor beta chains below all came from one sample that was sequenced in a study of T cell responses to AZD1222 COVID-19 vaccine. Data came from immunoSEQ multiplex PCR; TCRdb stores just in-frame clones and leaves some out. Of fewer than 150,000 clones in the sample, 88% were seen once. The sample was peripheral blood, taken on day 0 of AZD1222 vaccination. Source of these receptors: an adult in good health.

The rearrangement uses TRBV19 and TRBJ2-1, with a possible D match to TRBD1 (5 bases). Germline values: CDR1 LNHDA, CDR2 SQIVND (reference sequence). The CDR3 is 15 residues long. The ends were cut back, 8 bases at V and 0 bases at J, with 14 bases in the middle. The DNA for the CDR3 is TGTGCCAGTCGATTCGGCAGGGCCTCCTACAATGAGCAGTTCTTC. Translated: CASRFGRASYNEQFF.

The chain recombines TRBV19 with TRBJ2-1; either TRBD1 or TRBD2 may fit D (6 bases each). The CDR3 is 14 amino acids. Germline CDR1 LNHDA, CDR2 SQIVND (reference sequence). V was shortened by 7 bases and J by 5 bases, with 15 bases between the two germline ends. The CDR3 region is CASNIGGGNNEQFF. CDR3 nucleotide sequence: TGTGCCAGTAACATAGGGGGAGGCAACAATGAGCAGTTCTTC.

The genes are TRBV5-1 and TRBJ1-1, with unresolved D. This CDR3 region has 15 residues. Trimming removed 0 bases at V and 3 bases at J, with 12 bases between. The V gene's germline CDR1 is SGHRS and CDR2 YFSETQ. The CDR3 DNA follows: TGCGCCAGCAGCTTGGGTATAGGGCGGGACACTGAAGCTTTCTTT. Its translation: CASSLGIGRDTEAFF.

The rearrangement links TRBV3-1 (or the pseudogene TRBV3-2) to TRBJ2-1, with D uncertain. CDR3 length: 14 amino acids. V was trimmed by 0 bases and J by 3 bases, leaving 6 bases between them. CDR1 LGHDT and CDR2 YNNKEL come from the germline V gene (reference sequence). The CDR3 loop reads CASSQDDFYNEQFF. The CDR3 region has the DNA TGTGCCAGCAGCCAAGACGACTTCTACAATGAGCAGTTCTTC.

The V and J genes are TRBV21-1 and TRBJ1-5; TRBD1, the D gene given by the table, was not confirmed from the DNA. TRBV21-1 is a listed pseudogene. The CDR3 runs to 18 residues. CDR3 nucleotide sequence: TGTGCCAGCAGCAAATCGTCATCAACCGGGACAGGGGATCAGCCCCAGCATTTT. It encodes CASSKSSSTGTGDQPQHF.

The V gene is TRBV5-4, the J gene TRBJ2-1; D perhaps matches TRBD1 (6 bases). The V end lost 4 bases, the J end lost 4 bases, and 9 bases lay between the germline ends. This CDR3 region has 13 residues. Germline V gene data show CDR1 as SGHNT and CDR2 as YYREEE (reference sequence). The CDR3 spells CASSADSYNEQFF. CDR3 DNA sequence: TGTGCCAGCAGCGCGGACAGTTACAATGAGCAGTTCTTC.

There are a few counts of this clone. The chain couples TRBV28 to TRBJ2-3, with unresolved D. Between the trimmed V and J ends, which lost 3 bases and 6 bases, there was a span of 10 bases. Germline CDR1 and CDR2: MDHEN and SYDVKM. CDR3 size: 13 residues. This chain's CDR3 is CASSFRPGDTQYF. DNA of the CDR3: TGTGCCAGCAGTTTCCGACCCGGCGATACGCAGTATTTT.

The V call is TRBV4-1, the J call TRBJ2-1; 8 nucleotides line up with TRBD1. This CDR3 spans 13 amino acids. Germline CDR1 MGHRA, CDR2 YSYEKL. V was clipped by 2 bases and J by 12 bases; unmatched bases: 6. The CDR3 DNA is TGCGCCAGCAGCCAATTAACAGGGGGTAGGCAGTTCTTC. Amino acid sequence: CASSQLTGGRQFF.

The chain recombines TRBV10-2 with TRBJ2-5, with 12 bases fitting TRBD2. The CDR3 extends over 14 amino acids. The germline V gene has CDR1 WSHSY and CDR2 SAAADI. V shed 6 bases, J shed 3 bases, and the junction held 2 bases outside the gene matches. For the CDR3, the DNA is TGCGCCAGCAGGGCTAGCGGGAGGGAAGAGACCCAGTACTTC. Encoded protein: CASRASGREETQYF.

V usage is TRBV12-3 or TRBV12-4 and J usage is TRBJ1-5; D is unresolved. The CDR3 loop spans 13 amino acids. V shed 3 bases and J shed 8 bases, with 11 bases lying between them. CDR3 loop: CASSLISWEPQHF. CDR3 sequence (DNA): TGTGCCAGCAGTTTGATTTCCTGGGAGCCCCAGCATTTT.

The chain couples TRBV2 to TRBJ2-7; 9 positions agree with TRBD1. V was clipped by 5 bases and J by 7 bases; unmatched bases: 9. The CDR3 runs to 14 residues. Germline CDR1 and CDR2: SNHLY and FYNNEI. The CDR3 region is CASSWDRALGEQYF. CDR3 sequence (DNA): TGTGCCAGCAGTTGGGACAGGGCCTTGGGGGAGCAGTACTTC.

The chain combines TRBV18 with TRBJ1-1; 9 bases are shared with TRBD1. Germline CDR1 is KGHSH and CDR2 is LQKENI. The CDR3 runs 18 residues. Germline trimming cut 0 bases from V and 7 bases from J; bases unmatched to any gene: 15. CDR3 in DNA: TGTGCCAGCTCACCACCAGAAACAGGGGGCCGCTACAACCGTGAAGCTTTCTTT. Translation: CASSPPETGGRYNREAFF. The full variable domain, in which reference TRBV18 and TRBJ1-1 provide the parts outside the CDR3, is NAGVMQNPRHLVRRRGQEARLRCSPMKGHSHVYWYRQLPEEGLKFMVYLQKENIIDESGMPKERFSAEFPKEGPSILRIQQVVRGDSAAYFCASSPPETGGRYNREAFFGQGTRLTVV.

The chain recombines TRBV7-9 with TRBJ1-1, with D perhaps TRBD1 (6 bases). Trimming left V 7 bases short and J 4 bases short, with 10 bases between. CDR3 length: 12 residues. Per germline, CDR1 SEHNR and CDR2 FQNEAQ (reference sequence). The CDR3 region has the DNA TGTGCCAGCACCGAACAGGGCACTGAAGCTTTCTTT. This translates into CASTEQGTEAFF.

V usage is TRBV27 and J usage is TRBJ1-3; D remains unclear. Germline V gene lookup returns CDR1 MNHEY and CDR2 SMNVEV (reference sequence). V gave up 2 bases and J gave up 4 bases, with 6 bases separating them. The CDR3 covers 13 residues. The CDR3 sequence: CASSLTGGNTIYF. The CDR3 nucleotides are TGTGCCAGCAGTTTAACGGGAGGAAACACCATATATTTT.

The chain combines TRBV19 with TRBJ1-1; TRBD1 matches at 8 bases. CDR3 length: 16 amino acids. J gave up 4 bases and V 5 bases, and 12 bases lay outside the gene matches. Germline-derived CDR1 and CDR2 are LNHDA and SQIVND (reference sequence). CDR3 DNA: TGTGCCAGTAGTTCCCGGCTGGACAGGGCCGGCACTGAAGCTTTCTTT. Protein sequence: CASSSRLDRAGTEAFF.